The 28 T cell receptor beta chains listed next were all sequenced from one sample in a study of T-cell reconstitution after alpha-beta-depleted transplantation in children. During its preparation, the TCRbeta library received unique molecular identifiers. TCRdb ran MiXCR on the PCR reads and lists one entry per CDR3 protein. Among about 540,000 distinct CDR3 sequences listed, 25% to 30% were seen once. The sample was PBMCs, taken before TCRalphabeta/CD19-depleted stem cell transplant. The receptors were gathered from a boy under two years old with Wiskott-Aldrich syndrome, due to receive a stem cell transplant.

V and J are TRBV7-2 and TRBJ2-3; D may be TRBD2 (5 bases). CDR3 length: 14 residues. Germline CDR1 reads SGHTA; CDR2 reads FQGNSA. With 4 bases removed from V and 4 bases from J, the gap between germline ends came to 12 bases. The CDR3, as DNA: TGTGCCAGCAGCTCCCGGACTCGACCAGATACGCAGTATTTT. Its translation is CASSSRTRPDTQYF. Complete variable domain (other parts from reference TRBV7-2 and TRBJ2-3): GAGVSQSPSNKVTEKGKDVELRCDPISGHTALYWYRQSLGQGLEFLIYFQGNSAPDKSGLPSDRFSAERTGGSVSTLTIQRTQQEDSAVYLCASSSRTRPDTQYFGPGTRLTVL.

V usage is TRBV7-2 and J usage is TRBJ2-3; D perhaps matches TRBD2 (6 bases). In germline, CDR1 is SGHTA, CDR2 FQGNSA. Trimming left V 3 bases short and J 1 base short, with 14 bases between. This CDR3 has 16 residues. In DNA, the CDR3 is TGTGCCAGCAGCTTCCCTCTAGCGCCTCGCACAGATACGCAGTATTTT. Its translation: CASSFPLAPRTDTQYF. Supplemented by reference TRBV7-2 and TRBJ2-3, the full variable domain reads GAGVSQSPSNKVTEKGKDVELRCDPISGHTALYWYRQSLGQGLEFLIYFQGNSAPDKSGLPSDRFSAERTGGSVSTLTIQRTQQEDSAVYLCASSFPLAPRTDTQYFGPGTRLTVL.

This clonotype was seen a handful of times. The rearrangement joins TRBV12-3 or TRBV12-4 to TRBJ1-2; D unclear. This CDR3 spans 15 amino acids. The V and J ends lost 6 bases and 5 bases respectively, with 19 bases between them. The CDR3 nucleotides read TGTGCCAGCAGCCTCGGGGTCCCCGGCACATATGGCTACACCTTC. Amino acid sequence: CASSLGVPGTYGYTF.

In its sample, this clonotype was seen a few times. V is TRBV7-9 and J is TRBJ2-1; TRBD2 might be the D (5 bases). Trimming stripped 5 bases from V and 5 bases from J, with 16 bases between. The CDR3 is 15 amino acids. Germline-derived CDR1 and CDR2 are SEHNR and FQNEAQ (reference sequence). CDR3 sequence (DNA): TGTGCCAGCAGCCGCGCTAGCCTCCCCCACAATGAGCAGTTCTTC. Residues: CASSRASLPHNEQFF. Full variable domain (remainder filled in from reference TRBV7-9 and TRBJ2-1): DTGVSQNPRHKITKRGQNVTFRCDPISEHNRLYWYRQTLGQGPEFLTYFQNEAQLEKSRLLSDRFSAERPKGSFSTLEIQRTEQGDSAMYLCASSRASLPHNEQFFGPGTRLTVL.

This clonotype was seen only a few times. V and J are TRBV4-1 and TRBJ1-1, with D possibly TRBD1 on 5 matching bases. CDR1 and CDR2 (germline): MGHRA, YSYEKL. V was pared by 5 bases and J by 3 bases, with 25 bases between. CDR3 length: 18 amino acids. The CDR3 spells CASSEGPGSLLGDTEAFF. In DNA, the CDR3 is TGCGCCAGCAGCGAGGGCCCAGGGAGTCTTCTCGGGGACACTGAAGCTTTCTTT.

The rearrangement links TRBV20-1 to TRBJ1-5; no clear D gene. Germline CDR1 is DFQATT and CDR2 is SNEGSKA (reference sequence). Trimming pared 3 bases from V and 7 bases from J, leaving 7 bases between. The CDR3 runs to 11 residues. For the CDR3, the DNA is TGCAGTGCTAGTTCGGGACAGCCCCAGCATTTT. Protein: CSASSGQPQHF.

V usage is TRBV4-2 and J usage is TRBJ1-2; D perhaps matches TRBD1 (6 bases). The CDR3 sequence is 15 residues long. Germline lookup yields CDR1 LGHNA and CDR2 YNFKEQ. V gave up 1 base and J gave up 3 bases, with 12 bases separating them. CDR3 sequence: CASSQGNREDYGYTF. CDR3 bases: TGTGCCAGCAGCCAAGGGAACAGGGAAGACTATGGCTACACCTTC.

V is TRBV9 and J is TRBJ2-1; 12 bases fit TRBD2. Germline CDR1 and CDR2: SGDLS and YYNGEE. The CDR3 has 16 residues. After removal of 0 bases from V and 7 bases from J, the junction contained 5 bases not matched to a gene. CDR3 sequence reads: CASSVGLAGGPNEQFF. The CDR3 region has the DNA TGTGCCAGCAGCGTAGGGCTAGCGGGAGGGCCAAATGAGCAGTTCTTC.

V gene TRBV7-9 combines with J gene TRBJ2-4, with D tentatively TRBD1 or TRBD2 (5 bases each). This CDR3 contains 17 residues. The V and J ends lost 5 bases and 0 bases respectively, with 17 bases between them. Germline lookup yields CDR1 SEHNR and CDR2 FQNEAQ (reference sequence). As DNA, the CDR3 is TGTGCCAGCAGCCCTCTCGGGACCAACCTAGCCAAAAACATTCAGTACTTC. It specifies CASSPLGTNLAKNIQYF. The full variable domain, in which reference TRBV7-9 and TRBJ2-4 provide the parts outside the CDR3, is DTGVSQNPRHKITKRGQNVTFRCDPISEHNRLYWYRQTLGQGPEFLTYFQNEAQLEKSRLLSDRFSAERPKGSFSTLEIQRTEQGDSAMYLCASSPLGTNLAKNIQYFGAGTRLSVL.

This clonotype has only a few counts. V gene TRBV5-1 combines with J gene TRBJ2-3; 8 bases are shared with TRBD2. The J segment lost 2 bases and the V segment lost 4 bases, leaving 12 bases of the junction unmatched. The CDR3 extends over 17 amino acids. The germline CDR1 and CDR2 sequences are SGHRS and YFSETQ. This CDR3 is CASSLSREVAYTDTQYF. CDR3 DNA sequence: TGCGCCAGCAGCCTCTCGCGGGAGGTCGCTTACACAGATACGCAGTATTTT.

This clonotype was recorded many times. V usage is TRBV5-1 and J usage is TRBJ2-5, with 7 bases matching TRBD2. This CDR3 contains 15 residues. Germline V CDR1 and CDR2: SGHRS, YFSETQ. With 4 bases clipped from V and 4 bases from J, the junction kept 10 bases outside the gene matches. CDR3 protein: CASSIWGIAGETQYF. In DNA form, the CDR3 reads TGCGCCAGCAGCATTTGGGGAATAGCGGGAGAGACCCAGTACTTC.

The CDR3 reads CASSQEGTSGRANSAKNIQYF. The CDR3 DNA is TGCGCCAGCAGCCAAGAAGGGACTAGCGGGAGGGCCAATTCGGCCAAAAACATTCAGTACTTC. The chain is built from TRBV4-1 and TRBJ2-4; 16 bases agree with TRBD2. V was pared by 0 bases and J by 1 base, with 9 bases of the junction left unmatched. The germline V gene has CDR1 MGHRA and CDR2 YSYEKL. The CDR3 sequence is 21 residues long.

The genes are TRBV7-8 and TRBJ2-3; tentative D call: TRBD2 (6 bases). V was clipped by 4 bases and J by 1 base, with 21 bases between them. The germline gives CDR1 SGHVS, CDR2 FQNEAQ. This CDR3 has 18 amino acids. CDR3 sequence: CASSWPVGQGGRTDTQYF. CDR3 sequence (DNA): TGTGCCAGCAGCTGGCCGGTAGGGCAGGGAGGACGCACAGATACGCAGTATTTT.

The chain carries TRBV20-1 and TRBJ2-7; perhaps TRBD2 as D (5 bases). CDR3 size: 13 residues. Trimming pared 1 base from V and 3 bases from J, leaving 10 bases between. CDR1 and CDR2 from the germline V gene are DFQATT and SNEGSKA (reference sequence). This chain's CDR3 is CSARAGLNYEQYF. CDR3 nucleotide sequence: TGCAGTGCTAGAGCGGGATTGAACTACGAGCAGTACTTC.

The gene calls are TRBV27 and TRBJ2-1; D may be TRBD1 (5 bases). This CDR3 region has 16 residues. V dropped 6 bases and J dropped 2 bases, with 17 bases sitting between them. CDR1 is MNHEY and CDR2 is SMNVEV in the germline V gene (reference sequence). CDR3 in amino acids: CASRIRPGNPYNEQFF. The CDR3 DNA is TGTGCCAGCAGAATTCGGCCAGGGAATCCCTACAATGAGCAGTTCTTC.

The chain couples TRBV5-1 to TRBJ2-7; D possibly corresponds to TRBD1 (5 bases). Germline CDR1 is SGHRS and CDR2 is YFSETQ. The germline V and J ends were trimmed by 3 bases and 5 bases, with 12 bases remaining between them. The CDR3 spans 13 residues. The CDR3 region is CASSWGPADEQYF. DNA of the CDR3: TGCGCCAGCAGCTGGGGCCCTGCGGACGAGCAGTACTTC.

This clonotype was observed a few times. The V and J genes are TRBV20-1 and TRBJ2-7; no clear D gene. The CDR3 extends over 15 amino acids. V was cut by 6 bases and J by 4 bases, with 22 bases left in between. Germline CDR1 reads DFQATT; CDR2 reads SNEGSKA (reference sequence). In DNA, the CDR3 is TGCAGTGCCCCACGTCTGGCCCTTTCGTCGTACGAGCAGTACTTC. It is translated as CSAPRLALSSYEQYF.

This clonotype was counted between two and nine times. This chain links TRBV7-9 with TRBJ2-1; D is unclear. CDR3 length: 14 residues. The germline V gene encodes CDR1 SEHNR and CDR2 FQNEAQ (reference sequence). Trimming cost V 0 bases and J 7 bases, with 10 bases left between them. The CDR3: CASSLALFGNEQFF. The CDR3 coding sequence is TGTGCCAGCAGCTTAGCGCTTTTTGGGAATGAGCAGTTCTTC.

The chain uses TRBV5-1 and TRBJ1-4, with a possible D match to TRBD1 (6 bases). Germline CDR1 reads SGHRS; CDR2 reads YFSETQ. The V end lost 5 bases, the J end lost 2 bases, and 13 bases lay between the germline ends. This CDR3 is 15 amino acids long. In DNA, the CDR3 is TGCGCCAGCAGTACACAGGGAGACACTAATGAAAAACTGTTTTTT. Amino acids: CASSTQGDTNEKLFF.

Here the CDR3 reads CASSFNDFKYEQYF. The DNA of the CDR3 is TGTGCCAGCAGTTTCAACGACTTCAAATACGAGCAGTACTTC. This chain connects TRBV27 to TRBJ2-7; D not resolved. V was clipped by 3 bases and J by 4 bases, with 13 bases between them. Germline CDR1 reads MNHEY; CDR2 reads SMNVEV (reference sequence). The CDR3 spans 14 residues.

The rearrangement links TRBV5-1 to TRBJ2-1, with TRBD2 as a possible D gene (8 bases). V lost 2 bases, J lost 6 bases, and 15 bases lay in between. Germline assignment: CDR1 SGHRS and CDR2 YFSETQ. The CDR3 has 15 amino acids. CDR3 sequence (DNA): TGCGCCAGCAGCTTCGAGGGGGCGGGGGGCAATGAGCAGTTCTTC. Translation: CASSFEGAGGNEQFF.

This chain connects TRBV5-1 to TRBJ2-1; D uncertain. The CDR3 sequence is 18 residues long. The ends were cut back, 0 bases at V and 0 bases at J, with 16 bases in the middle. Germline-derived CDR1 and CDR2 are SGHRS and YFSETQ. CDR3 sequence: CASSLGLTAMSSYNEQFF. The CDR3 bases are TGCGCCAGCAGCTTGGGGTTGACGGCAATGAGCTCCTACAATGAGCAGTTCTTC. The entire variable domain, with the rest obtained from reference TRBV5-1 and TRBJ2-1, is as follows: KAGVTQTPRYLIKTRGQQVTLSCSPISGHRSVSWYQQTPGQGLQFLFEYFSETQRNKGNFPGRFSGRQFSNSRSEMNVSTLELGDSALYLCASSLGLTAMSSYNEQFFGPGTRLTVL.

The chain has TRBV5-6 and TRBJ1-1; a possible D gene is TRBD1 (5 bases). The CDR3 extends over 14 amino acids. V was pared by 1 base and J by 0 bases, with 7 bases between. From germline, CDR1 is SGHDT and CDR2 YYEEEE. The CDR3 nucleotides are TGTGCCAGCAGCTTGTGGGGGATGAACACTGAAGCTTTCTTT. Its translation: CASSLWGMNTEAFF.

This clonotype came up a few times. The gene calls are TRBV29-1 and TRBJ2-3; TRBD2 matches 7 bases. This CDR3 comprises 13 residues. The V segment lost 6 bases and the J segment 6 bases; nucleotides outside the gene matches: 9. Germline CDR1 is SQVTM and CDR2 is ANQGSEA. The CDR3 region has the DNA TGCAGCGTAGGGACTACCGGAGGGGATACGCAGTATTTT. Protein: CSVGTTGGDTQYF.

This clonotype showed up many times. The chain recombines TRBV7-2 with TRBJ2-2, with D perhaps being TRBD1 or TRBD2 (6 bases each). V was pared by 6 bases and J by 4 bases, with 12 bases between. Per germline, CDR1 SGHTA and CDR2 FQGNSA. The CDR3 length is 14 residues. The CDR3 nucleotides read TGTGCCAGCAGTCGACGGGGGCCCACCGGGGAGCTGTTTTTT. Protein product: CASSRRGPTGELFF.

CDR3 region: CASSYRVGRVYNEQFF. CDR3 DNA: TGTGCCAGCAGTTACCGGGTCGGGAGGGTCTACAATGAGCAGTTCTTC. The chain links TRBV6-2 or TRBV6-3 to TRBJ2-1; 8 bases line up with TRBD2. Germline lookup yields CDR1 MNHEY and CDR2 SVGEGT. The length of the CDR3 is 16 residues. V was pared by 2 bases and J by 3 bases, with 6 bases of the junction left unmatched.

The CDR3 DNA follows: TGCAGCGTCGACGGGAACTCCTACGAGCAGTACTTC. Translated, it gives CSVDGNSYEQYF. The J gene is TRBJ2-7, the V gene TRBV29-1; D possibly corresponds to TRBD2 (5 bases). Trimming removed 6 bases from V and 0 bases from J, with 9 bases in between. The CDR3 contains 12 residues. Germline CDR1 reads SQVTM; CDR2 reads ANQGSEA.

The chain is built from TRBV7-3 and TRBJ1-1, with TRBD1 matching over 8 bases. With 8 bases clipped from V and 8 bases from J, the junction kept 10 bases outside the gene matches. There are 13 residues in the CDR3. CDR1 and CDR2 (germline): SGHTA, FQGTGA. The CDR3 DNA is TGTGCCAGCGGTCTGACAGGGGTAGAAGAAGCTTTCTTT. Its protein product is CASGLTGVEEAFF.